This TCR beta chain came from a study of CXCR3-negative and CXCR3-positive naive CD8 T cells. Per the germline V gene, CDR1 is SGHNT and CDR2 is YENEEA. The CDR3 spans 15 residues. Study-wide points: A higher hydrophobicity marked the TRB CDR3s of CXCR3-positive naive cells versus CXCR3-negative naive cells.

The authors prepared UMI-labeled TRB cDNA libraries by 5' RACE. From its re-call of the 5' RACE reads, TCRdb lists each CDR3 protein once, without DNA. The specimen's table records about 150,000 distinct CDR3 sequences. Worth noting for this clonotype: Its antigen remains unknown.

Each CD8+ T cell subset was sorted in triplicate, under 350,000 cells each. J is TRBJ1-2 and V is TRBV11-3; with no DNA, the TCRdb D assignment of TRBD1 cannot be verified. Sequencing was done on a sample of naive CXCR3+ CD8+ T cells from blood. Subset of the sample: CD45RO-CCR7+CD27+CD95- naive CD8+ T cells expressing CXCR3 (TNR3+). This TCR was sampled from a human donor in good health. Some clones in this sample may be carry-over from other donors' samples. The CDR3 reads CASSAGTDTDYGYTF.